The 20 T cell receptor beta chains below all came from one sample that was sequenced in a study of shared clonotypes between healthy human individuals. Sequencing was performed with immunoSEQ multiplex PCR; in TCRdb, only in-frame clones are kept and a portion is missing. The repertoire consists of more than 1,200,000 clones, with around 98.5% occurring once and the leading ten covering 0.3% to 0.45%. Sequencing was done on a sample of naive CD4+ T cells sorted from blood. Subset meaning: CD45RA+ positively selected. The receptors were gathered from a man younger than 45 in good health.

The V gene is TRBV5-4, the J gene TRBJ2-7; D might be TRBD1 or TRBD2, each matching 6 bases. This CDR3 has 14 amino acids. Looked up from germline, CDR1 is SGHNT and CDR2 is YYREEE (reference sequence). The V end lost 1 base, the J end lost 4 bases, and 12 bases lay between the germline ends. For the CDR3, the DNA is TGTGCCAGCAGCTTGTCCGGGGGCGAATACGAGCAGTACTTC. Protein: CASSLSGGEYEQYF. The full variable domain, in which reference TRBV5-4 and TRBJ2-7 provide the parts outside the CDR3, is ETGVTQSPTHLIKTRGQQVTLRCSSQSGHNTVSWYQQALGQGPQFIFQYYREEENGRGNFPPRFSGLQFPNYSSELNVNALELDDSALYLCASSLSGGEYEQYFGPGTRLTVT.

The chain joins TRBV29-1 to TRBJ2-1; no firm D call. CDR3 size: 14 residues. From germline, CDR1 is SQVTM and CDR2 ANQGSEA. The germline V and J ends were trimmed by 5 bases and 5 bases, with 16 bases remaining between them. This chain's CDR3 is CSVKSLIINNEQFF. The CDR3 DNA sequence: TGCAGCGTTAAAAGTCTAATTATTAACAATGAGCAGTTCTTC.

The genes are TRBV2 and TRBJ1-4; no clear D. The V and J ends lost 2 bases and 7 bases respectively, with 8 bases between them. The CDR3 loop spans 13 amino acids. Germline V gives CDR1 SNHLY, CDR2 FYNNEI. CDR3 sequence (DNA): TGTGCCAGCAGTGAACAGGTGCTTGAAAAACTGTTTTTT. It specifies CASSEQVLEKLFF.

The chain links TRBV6-5 to TRBJ2-7, with D possibly TRBD2 on 6 matching bases. This CDR3 spans 16 amino acids. The germline V gene has CDR1 MNHEY and CDR2 SVGAGI. Deletions cut 2 bases from V and 0 bases from J, with 14 bases between. This CDR3 reads CASSYGPAGSSYEQYF. As DNA, the CDR3 is TGTGCCAGCAGTTACGGGCCAGCGGGTTCCTCCTACGAGCAGTACTTC.

The chain is built from TRBV28 and TRBJ2-7; the D gene is possibly TRBD1 (6 bases). Germline CDR1 is MDHEN and CDR2 is SYDVKM. This CDR3 has 15 residues. V lost 1 base, J lost 2 bases, and 12 bases lay in between. The CDR3 DNA sequence: TGTGCCAGCAGTTTATACGATACAGGGCCCTACGAGCAGTACTTC. It yields the protein CASSLYDTGPYEQYF.

The V call is TRBV4-3, the J call TRBJ2-4; no clear D gene. CDR3 length: 13 residues. With 4 bases removed from V and 7 bases from J, the gap between germline ends came to 11 bases. Per the germline V gene, CDR1 is LGHNA and CDR2 is YSLEER. CDR3 protein: CASSRGRWNIQYF. CDR3 coding DNA: TGCGCCAGCAGCCGAGGAAGGTGGAACATTCAGTACTTC.

J is TRBJ1-4 and V is TRBV2; no clear D. The CDR3 is 12 amino acids. V was cut by 7 bases and J by 7 bases, with 10 bases left in between. The germline CDR1 and CDR2 sequences are SNHLY and FYNNEI. CDR3 region: CASIGIGEKLFF. The CDR3 coding sequence is TGTGCCAGCATAGGGATTGGTGAAAAACTGTTTTTT.

The chain is built from TRBV28 and TRBJ2-7; 9 bases line up with TRBD2. Per the germline V gene, CDR1 is MDHEN and CDR2 is SYDVKM. The CDR3 extends over 17 amino acids. V gave up 3 bases and J gave up 0 bases; unmatched junction bases: 9. CDR3 bases: TGTGCCAGCAGTTTTATAAGCGGGAGGACCCGCTCCTACGAGCAGTACTTC. Residues: CASSFISGRTRSYEQYF.

This chain joins TRBV7-8 and TRBJ1-5, with 7 positions matching TRBD1. With 5 bases clipped from V and 6 bases from J, the junction kept 19 bases outside the gene matches. Germline loops: CDR1 SGHVS, CDR2 FQNEAQ. The CDR3 has 18 amino acids. The CDR3 sequence is CASSQPDRVGTATQPQHF. For the CDR3, the DNA is TGTGCCAGCAGCCAACCAGACCGCGTAGGGACAGCTACTCAGCCCCAGCATTTT.

This clone has a single count. The V gene is TRBV10-3, the J gene TRBJ2-7; D perhaps matches TRBD1 (6 bases). The germline V and J ends were trimmed by 4 bases and 6 bases, with 7 bases remaining between them. Germline V gene lookup returns CDR1 ENHRY and CDR2 SYGVKD. The CDR3 runs to 11 residues. The CDR3 sequence: CAISVGGEQYF. The CDR3 DNA follows: TGTGCCATCAGTGTAGGGGGCGAGCAGTACTTC.

This chain joins TRBV6-4 and TRBJ2-1, with D perhaps TRBD1 (7 bases). The CDR3 loop spans 16 amino acids. Deletions cut 4 bases from V and 4 bases from J, with 17 bases between. Germline assignment: CDR1 MRHNA and CDR2 SNTAGT. The CDR3 DNA follows: TGTGCCAGCAGTGTCGACAGGGTAGCGGTATACAATGAGCAGTTCTTC. Translation gives CASSVDRVAVYNEQFF.

This rearrangement joins TRBV21-1 to TRBJ2-7; no check of the table's D call, TRBD2, against the DNA was made. TRBV21-1 is given as a pseudogene. The CDR3 loop spans 17 amino acids. The CDR3 nucleotides read TGTGCCAGCAGCCCGCGCCCGGGACTAGGGGGCTCCTACGAGCAGTACTTC. The encoded protein is CASSPRPGLGGSYEQYF.

The sample holds one count of this clone. The V and J genes are TRBV11-2 and TRBJ2-3; no reliable D call. The CDR3 covers 13 residues. The V and J ends lost 4 bases and 0 bases respectively, with 5 bases between them. CDR1 SGHAT and CDR2 FQNNGV come from the germline V gene. In nucleotides, the CDR3 is TGTGCCAGCAGCTCCCTAAGCACAGATACGCAGTATTTT. Residues: CASSSLSTDTQYF.

The chain has TRBV7-2 and TRBJ1-2; no clear D gene. The CDR3 consists of 14 residues. Looked up from germline, CDR1 is SGHTA and CDR2 is FQGNSA. The V end lost 3 bases, the J end lost 5 bases, and 13 bases lay between the germline ends. The DNA for the CDR3 is TGTGCCAGCAGCTTCCACACATCGGGGTATGGCTACACCTTC. Protein sequence: CASSFHTSGYGYTF.

This chain connects TRBV5-1 to TRBJ2-2; possible D gene TRBD2, 5 bases. CDR1 is SGHRS and CDR2 is YFSETQ in the germline V gene. V lost 4 bases and J 3 bases, leaving 13 bases between the germline ends. The CDR3 has 15 amino acids. CDR3 DNA: TGCGCCAGCAGCATCCTCGAGGGATACACCGGGGAGCTGTTTTTT. It is translated as CASSILEGYTGELFF. The variable domain in full, with the rest retrieved from reference TRBV5-1 and TRBJ2-2, is KAGVTQTPRYLIKTRGQQVTLSCSPISGHRSVSWYQQTPGQGLQFLFEYFSETQRNKGNFPGRFSGRQFSNSRSEMNVSTLELGDSALYLCASSILEGYTGELFFGEGSRLTVL.

Comment on this clone: Other DNA variants within this sample encode the same CDR3. V and J are TRBV9 and TRBJ2-3, with D possibly being TRBD2 (5 bases). V lost 4 bases and J lost 0, with 9 bases in between. CDR1 is SGDLS, CDR2 YYNGEE, per germline. The CDR3 length is 14 residues. CDR3 coding DNA: TGTGCCAGCAGCCCTAGGACTAGCACAGATACGCAGTATTTT. Its translation is CASSPRTSTDTQYF.

This chain joins TRBV18 and TRBJ2-5; TRBD1 aligns across 9 bases. The CDR3 sequence is 14 residues long. CDR1 is KGHSH and CDR2 is LQKENI in the germline V gene. V was pared by 1 base and J by 5 bases, with 2 bases of the junction left unmatched. CDR3 in DNA: TGTGCCAGCTCACCACGGGGGACAGGGGAGACCCAGTACTTC. Translated, it gives CASSPRGTGETQYF.

The V gene is TRBV5-1, the J gene TRBJ2-3; 8 nucleotides align to TRBD1. The V segment lost 4 bases and the J segment 1 base; nucleotides outside the gene matches: 11. CDR3 length: 17 residues. CDR1 and CDR2 from the germline V gene are SGHRS and YFSETQ. CDR3: CASSLIGQGGGTDTQYF. The CDR3, as DNA: TGCGCCAGCAGCCTAATTGGACAGGGAGGTGGCACAGATACGCAGTATTTT.

The rearrangement joins TRBV19 to TRBJ2-1; TRBD2 matches 12 bases. CDR3 length equals 15 residues. After removal of 5 bases from V and 9 bases from J, the junction contained 8 bases not matched to a gene. Germline V lookup: CDR1 LNHDA, CDR2 SQIVND (reference sequence). The CDR3 DNA follows: TGTGCCAGTAGTGGCCTAGCGGGAGGGTTCAGTGAGCAGTTCTTC. The encoded protein is CASSGLAGGFSEQFF.

The genes are TRBV6-4 and TRBJ1-4; perhaps TRBD1 as D (6 bases). This CDR3 is built from 15 residues. Per germline, CDR1 MRHNA and CDR2 SNTAGT. The V end lost 6 bases, the J end lost 3 bases, and 14 bases lay between the germline ends. The CDR3 DNA is TGTGCCAGCAGAAACAGTGCAGGGGCTAATGAAAAACTGTTTTTT. The encoded protein is CASRNSAGANEKLFF.